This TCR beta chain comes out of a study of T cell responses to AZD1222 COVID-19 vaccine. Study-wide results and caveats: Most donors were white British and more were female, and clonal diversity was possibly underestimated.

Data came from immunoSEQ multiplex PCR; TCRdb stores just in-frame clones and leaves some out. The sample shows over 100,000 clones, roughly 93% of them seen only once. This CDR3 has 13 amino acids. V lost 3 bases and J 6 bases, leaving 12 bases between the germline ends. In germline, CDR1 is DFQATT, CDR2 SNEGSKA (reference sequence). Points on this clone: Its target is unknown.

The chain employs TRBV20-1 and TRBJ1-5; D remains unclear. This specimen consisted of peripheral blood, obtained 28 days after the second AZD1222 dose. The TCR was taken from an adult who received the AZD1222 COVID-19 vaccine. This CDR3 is CSASGRVAQPQHF. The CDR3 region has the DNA TGCAGTGCTAGTGGGCGGGTCGCTCAGCCCCAGCATTTT.